The table lists the clone carrying this T cell receptor beta chain with a few counts. The antigen remains undetermined. Sorted subsets were amplified in replicate PCRs using approximately 0.2 ug DNA, around 30,000 T cell genomes. Per the original data handling: For the immunoSEQ data, sequences were junction-only without quality scores, so filtering differed. The assay was immunoSEQ multiplex PCR, and TCRdb's table has in-frame clones only and misses some. V, J and clone size reflect that table, while D and trimming were determined from the DNA. The data contain a few million clones, over 85% of them seen just once; the ten biggest clones take up over 0.12%. The sample belongs to a study of shared clonotypes between healthy human individuals. The CDR3 has 13 amino acids. Germline V lookup: CDR1 MNHEY, CDR2 SMNVEV (reference sequence). V gave up 5 bases and J gave up 6 bases, with 14 bases separating them.

General observations from the study: Naive subsets tended to show greater estimated richness than memory subsets.

Sequenced sample: naive CD4+ T cells sorted from blood. As for subset: CD45RA+ positively selected. The rearrangement joins TRBV27 to TRBJ2-7; the D gene is possibly TRBD1 (7 bases). The sequence derives from a man aged 18 to 29 in good health. CDR3 region: CASSGRQGGEQYF. The CDR3 DNA is TGTGCCAGCAGTGGGCGCCAGGGGGGCGAGCAGTACTTC.